This T cell receptor (beta chain) was captured in a study of regulatory T cells in long-lasting Graves disease. Study overall: Under 3 months of antithyroid drugs had been taken by newly diagnosed Graves' patients. Findings and limits, study-wide: Persistent Graves' patients possessed reduced TCR diversity relative to recently diagnosed ones.

Sample time point: newly diagnosed GD, antithyroid drugs for less than 3 months. Generation of the TCR library employed RNA extracted from PBMCs. With EDTA tubes as the receptacles, 7.5 to 9.5 milliliters of peripheral blood were drawn. V dropped 6 bases and J dropped 7 bases, with 11 bases sitting between them. The CDR3 consists of 12 residues. The authors built TCR beta libraries using iRepertoire HTBI primers and Arm-PCR of CDR3 regions. In the original analysis: Across the samples, identification revealed 55 to 80 TRBV and 15 or so TRBJ segments. Via MiXCR, TCRdb re-called the multiplex PCR reads, giving one row per CDR3 protein. For this entry, the V and J calls and clone size follow TCRdb and not the study's own pipeline. The sample lists 300,000 to 450,000 distinct CDR3 sequences, 15% to 19% occurring once. This clonotype was picked up many times. The target antigen is unknown.

The TCR comes from a female donor with Graves disease. The specimen comprised peripheral blood mononuclear cells (PBMCs), sampled at new diagnosis, from a patient treated with antithyroid drugs. The genes are TRBV12-3 or TRBV12-4 and TRBJ2-3; D is perhaps TRBD2 (5 bases). The CDR3: CASSPSGNTQYF. CDR3 in DNA: TGTGCCAGCAGCCCAAGCGGAAATACGCAGTATTTT.